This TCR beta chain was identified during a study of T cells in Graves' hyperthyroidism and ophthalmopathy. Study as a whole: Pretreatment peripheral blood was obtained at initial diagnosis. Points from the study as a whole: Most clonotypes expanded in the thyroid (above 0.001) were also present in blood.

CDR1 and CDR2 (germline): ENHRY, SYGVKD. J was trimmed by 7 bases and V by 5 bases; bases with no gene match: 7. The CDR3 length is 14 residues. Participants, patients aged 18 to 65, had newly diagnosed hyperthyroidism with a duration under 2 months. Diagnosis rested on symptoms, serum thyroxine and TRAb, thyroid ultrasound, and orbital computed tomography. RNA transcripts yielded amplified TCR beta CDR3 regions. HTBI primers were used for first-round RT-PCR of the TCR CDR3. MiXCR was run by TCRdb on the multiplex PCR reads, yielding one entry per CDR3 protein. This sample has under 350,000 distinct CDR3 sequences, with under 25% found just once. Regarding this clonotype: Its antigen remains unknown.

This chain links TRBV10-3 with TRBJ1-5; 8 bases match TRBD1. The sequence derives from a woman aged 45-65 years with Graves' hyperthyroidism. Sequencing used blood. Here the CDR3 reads CAISSTGGRQPQHF. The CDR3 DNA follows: TGTGCCATCAGTAGTACAGGGGGGAGACAGCCCCAGCATTTT.